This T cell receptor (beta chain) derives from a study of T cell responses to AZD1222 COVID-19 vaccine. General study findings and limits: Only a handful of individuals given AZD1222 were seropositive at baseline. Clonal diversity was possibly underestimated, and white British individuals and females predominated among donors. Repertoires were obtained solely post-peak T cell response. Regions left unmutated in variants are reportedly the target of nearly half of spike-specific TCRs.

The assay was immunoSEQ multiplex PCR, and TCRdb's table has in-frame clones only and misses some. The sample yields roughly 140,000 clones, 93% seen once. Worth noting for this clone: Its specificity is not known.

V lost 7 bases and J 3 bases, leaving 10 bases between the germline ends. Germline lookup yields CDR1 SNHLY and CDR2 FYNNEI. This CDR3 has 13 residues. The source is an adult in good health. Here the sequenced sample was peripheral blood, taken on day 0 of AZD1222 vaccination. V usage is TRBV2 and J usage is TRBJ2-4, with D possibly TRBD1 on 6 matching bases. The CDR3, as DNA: TGTGCCAGCACAGGGGAGAACAAAAACATTCAGTACTTC. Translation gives CASTGENKNIQYF.